Detailed here is one T cell receptor beta chain. What it binds is unknown. Profiling relied on immunoSEQ multiplex PCR, and the TCRdb table lists in-frame clones only, not all of them. This sample has roughly 100,000 clones, with 90% found just once. The length of the CDR3 is 14 residues. V gave up 0 bases and J gave up 3 bases; unmatched junction bases: 1. Germline V gene data show CDR1 as SGDLS and CDR2 as YYNGEE. The record originates from a study of OX40 agonist ivuxolimab in advanced cancers. Overall study: Six ivuxolimab dose levels, 0.01 to 10 mg/kg, were given intravenously every 2 weeks.

General observations from the study: Low normalized T-cell clonal expansion was also seen in some nonresponders. Dosing at 0.1 to 3.0 mg/kg was accompanied by clonal expansion of CD4+ and CD8+ blood T cells by week 6.

The sequence was collected from an adult with an advanced solid tumor such as melanoma, head and neck, liver or kidney cancer. The genes are TRBV9 and TRBJ2-3; 7 nucleotides agree with TRBD1. Sample: CD4+ or CD8+ T cells sorted from blood, taken in a trial of the OX40 agonist ivuxolimab. CDR3 nucleotide sequence: TGTGCCAGCAGCGTAGGACAGGGTACAGATACGCAGTATTTT. It encodes CASSVGQGTDTQYF.